This paragraph covers one TCR beta chain sequence. Its antigen is not known. The sample is drawn from a study of blood T cells in healthy people across ages. V lost 4 bases, J lost 8 bases, and 18 bases lay in between. The CDR3 is 14 residues long. CDR1 and CDR2 (germline): SGHKS, YYEKEE (reference sequence). The donors, aged about 6 to 100, were healthy Caucasians from Russia. General study points: Per million T cells, TCR beta diversity dropped roughly linearly as age increased.

With a J-beta primer mix and a sample-barcoded 5' primer, a second PCR ran roughly 7 to 11 cycles. TCRdb re-called the 5' RACE reads with MiXCR, one entry per CDR3 protein. The table lists hundreds of thousands of distinct CDR3 sequences, roughly 60% of them singletons, with about 20% in the top ten. This sequence joins TRBV5-5 and TRBJ1-1; unclear D gene. This receptor was identified in a man aged 25-40 years in good health. The specimen was blood. CDR3 sequence (DNA): TGTGCCAGCAGCGAGGCGGACGGATACGGGGAAGCTTTCTTT. Protein product: CASSEADGYGEAFF.